The clone carrying this T cell receptor (beta chain) showed up just a few times. Antigen unknown. This entry is derived from a study of T cell responses to AZD1222 COVID-19 vaccine. Study in general: Second doses were pooled across both intervals (about 4 or about 12 weeks). Study-level results: Clonal diversity was possibly underestimated; the donors were predominantly white British and more often female. No day 14 peak samples; only post-peak repertoires were characterized. With dominance at 160-218 and 743-854, vaccine-associated CD4 TCRs spanned spike.

Assay used: immunoSEQ multiplex PCR; TCRdb lists only in-frame clones, some missing. This sample has about 83,000 clones, with more than 70% found just once. V was cut by 6 bases and J by 9 bases, with 21 bases left in between. Per the germline V gene, CDR1 is LNHDA and CDR2 is SQIVND (reference sequence). CDR3 length equals 15 residues. This receptor was taken from an adult in good health. The source was peripheral blood, collected on day 0 of AZD1222 vaccination. J is TRBJ2-4 and V is TRBV19; no firm D call. CDR3 nucleotide sequence: TGTGCCAGTAGGTCGCGCGAACGCCAAGAGAGCATTCAGTACTTC. It specifies CASRSRERQESIQYF.